The sequence of this T cell receptor beta chain was determined in a study of cytotoxic CD8 clonotypes in ibrutinib-treated CLL. In the study overall: Complete response was seen in 2 patients and partial in about 24; about twelve progressed and around 14 stayed remitted after a median approximately 70 months. Mean yields were about 260,000 productive templates and over 85,000 productive rearrangements per sample. General study points: Upon ibrutinib response clonality rose, and upon progression it fell back toward baseline.

Germline values: CDR1 SGHDT, CDR2 YYEEEE. V lost 3 bases to trimming and J lost 4 bases, with 16 bases between them. The length of the CDR3 is 15 residues. Regarding this clone: Antigen unknown.

TCRdb keeps only in-frame clones here, not all; method: immunoSEQ multiplex PCR. The table has approximately 330,000 clones, about 80% seen once. The source material was PBMCs, sampled before ibrutinib treatment. The rearrangement links TRBV5-6 to TRBJ1-2; the D is unclear. This TCR derives from a human donor with chronic lymphocytic leukemia. CDR3 amino acids: CASSSVSLGVYGYTF. The CDR3 region has the DNA TGTGCCAGCAGCTCAGTATCCCTAGGAGTCTATGGCTACACCTTC.